These 4 T cell receptor beta chains share one sample of origin, sequenced in a study of cytomegalovirus exposure and HLA in healthy donors. Use of 60 Vbeta and 13 Jbeta primers characterized the PCR. Only in-frame clones appear in the TCRdb table, and some are missing; sequencing was by immunoSEQ multiplex PCR. The sample contains some 200,000 clones, roughly 80% of which appear only once. Sequences were obtained from PBMCs. Receptors originate from a man aged 50 to 60 in good health and CMV-seronegative.

The chain carries TRBV7-2 and TRBJ1-6, with TRBD1 identical over 9 bases. Looked up from germline, CDR1 is SGHTA and CDR2 is FQGNSA. This CDR3 region has 14 residues. V lost 5 bases and J lost 6; bases outside the gene matches: 2. The CDR3 loop is CASSRDRANSPLHF. In nucleotides, the CDR3 is TGTGCCAGCAGCCGGGACAGGGCTAATTCACCCCTCCACTTT.

The chain combines TRBV27 with TRBJ1-1; tentatively, D is TRBD1 (5 bases). The V end lost 3 bases, the J end lost 5 bases, and 13 bases lay between the germline ends. This CDR3 is 14 amino acids long. The germline V gene encodes CDR1 MNHEY and CDR2 SMNVEV (reference sequence). CDR3 nucleotide sequence: TGTGCCAGCAGTTTGAATAACCCAGGGACTGAAGCTTTCTTT. Translating it yields CASSLNNPGTEAFF.

This clone was picked up a small number of times. This chain joins TRBV4-3 and TRBJ1-4; D gene uncertain. From germline, CDR1 is LGHNA and CDR2 YSLEER. V lost 4 bases, J lost 6 bases, and 15 bases lay in between. The CDR3 runs 15 residues. The DNA for the CDR3 is TGCGCCAGCAGCCCCAGACGGAGGGCGGATGAAAAACTGTTTTTT. Its translation: CASSPRRRADEKLFF.

The rearrangement links TRBV11-3 to TRBJ2-7, with 8 bases identical to TRBD1. The V gene's germline CDR1 is SGHNT and CDR2 YENEEA. V shed 2 bases, J shed 8 bases, and the junction held 8 bases outside the gene matches. This CDR3 has 14 residues. The CDR3 is CASSLRQGAVKQYF. The CDR3 DNA follows: TGTGCCAGCAGCTTAAGGCAGGGGGCGGTGAAGCAGTACTTC.